This T cell receptor (beta chain) was found in a study of blood T cells in healthy people across ages. Background on the study: Template-switching capture recovered about one barcoded beta molecule per two T cells.

Only a few counts were recorded for this clonotype. Drawing of peripheral blood yielded roughly 9.8 milliliters from each donor. At least 7 million PBMCs were isolated per sample. Combining a sample-barcoded 5' primer with a J-beta primer mix, a second PCR ran for roughly 6 to 12 cycles. Every cDNA was tagged by a template-switch adaptor with 12 random nucleotides. TCRdb redid the calling of the 5' RACE reads with MiXCR, one entry per CDR3 protein. The data contain 1.5 million to 2 million distinct CDR3 sequences, over 25% of them seen just once; the ten biggest clones take up 7.7%. With 0 bases removed from V and 7 bases from J, the gap between germline ends came to 18 bases. CDR1 and CDR2 (germline): ENHRY, SYGVKD. The CDR3 sequence is 16 residues long.

This clonotype was sampled from a woman in her thirties in good health. Sequences were obtained from blood. The J gene is TRBJ1-2, the V gene TRBV10-3; D uncertain. The CDR3 loop reads CAISESRGGKWGGYTF. The CDR3, as DNA: TGTGCCATCAGTGAGTCTAGAGGAGGAAAGTGGGGTGGCTACACCTTC.